A single count supports the clone carrying this T cell receptor beta chain. Its antigen remains unknown. V lost 4 bases, J lost 4 bases, and 11 bases lay in between. Germline V gene data show CDR1 as SGHDT and CDR2 as YYEEEE. The CDR3 runs to 13 residues. These data belong to a study of PD-1 blockade in classical Hodgkin lymphoma. The time point: cycle 4 day 1 (C4D1), after 6 weeks of nivolumab. Brentuximab vedotin exposure varied, and every patient relapsed after autologous stem cell transplantation. The CD4+ T cells used were purified from thawed PBMCs through magnetic negative selection. Profiled with immunoSEQ multiplex PCR; TCRdb holds only in-frame clones, not every one. The data hold around 26,000 clones, with roughly 80% observed a single time. General study findings and limits: Complete responders entered with baseline diversity on par with newly diagnosed patients, the results showed.

The chain employs TRBV5-6 and TRBJ1-1; D might be TRBD1 (5 bases). This TCR was sampled from a human donor with classical Hodgkin lymphoma. Sequenced material: CD4+ T cells from blood, taken before the fourth cycle of nivolumab. The CDR3 coding sequence is TGTGCCAGCAGCCTGTACGGGGGCACTGAAGCTTTCTTT. Encoded protein: CASSLYGGTEAFF.